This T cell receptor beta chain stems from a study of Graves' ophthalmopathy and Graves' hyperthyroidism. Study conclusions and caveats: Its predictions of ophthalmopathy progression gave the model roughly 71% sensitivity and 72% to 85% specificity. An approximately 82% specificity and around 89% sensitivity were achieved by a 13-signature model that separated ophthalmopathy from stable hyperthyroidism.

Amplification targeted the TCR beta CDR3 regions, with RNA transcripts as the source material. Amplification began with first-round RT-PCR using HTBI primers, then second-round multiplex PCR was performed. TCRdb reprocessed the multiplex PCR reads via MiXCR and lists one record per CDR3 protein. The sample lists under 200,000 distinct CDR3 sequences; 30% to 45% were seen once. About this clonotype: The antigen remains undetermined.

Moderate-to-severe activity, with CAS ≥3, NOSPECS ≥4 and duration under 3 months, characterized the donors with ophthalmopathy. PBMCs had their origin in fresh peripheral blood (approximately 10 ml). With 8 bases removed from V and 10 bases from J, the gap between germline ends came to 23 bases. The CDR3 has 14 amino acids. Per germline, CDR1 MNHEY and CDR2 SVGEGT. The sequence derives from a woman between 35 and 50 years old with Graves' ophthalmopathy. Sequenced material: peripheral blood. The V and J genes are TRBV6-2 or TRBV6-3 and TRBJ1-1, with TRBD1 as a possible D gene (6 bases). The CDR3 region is CASGYDRSSRRAFF. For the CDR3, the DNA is TGTGCCAGCGGCTACGACAGGAGCTCGAGAAGAGCTTTCTTT.